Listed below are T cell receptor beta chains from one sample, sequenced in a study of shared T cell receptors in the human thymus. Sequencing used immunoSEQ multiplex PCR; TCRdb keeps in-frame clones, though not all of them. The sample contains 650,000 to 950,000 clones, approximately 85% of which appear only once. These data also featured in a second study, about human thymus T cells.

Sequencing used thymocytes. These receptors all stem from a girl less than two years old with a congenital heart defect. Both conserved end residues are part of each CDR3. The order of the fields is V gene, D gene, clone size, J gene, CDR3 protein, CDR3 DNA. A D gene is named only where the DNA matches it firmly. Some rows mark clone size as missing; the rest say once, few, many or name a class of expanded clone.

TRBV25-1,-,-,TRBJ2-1,CASRVGAYNEQFF,TGTGCCAGTAGGGTCGGGGCCTACAATGAGCAGTTCTTC
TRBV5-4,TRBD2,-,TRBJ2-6,CASSLVWGGSGANVLTF,TGTGCCAGCAGCTTGGTATGGGGGGGATCTGGGGCCAACGTCCTGACTTTC
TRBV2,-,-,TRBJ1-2,CASWLGRNNYGYTF,TGTGCCAGCTGGTTGGGCCGAAATAACTATGGCTACACCTTC
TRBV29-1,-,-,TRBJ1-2,CSVFFVGRWDGYTF,TGCAGCGTTTTTTTTGTAGGCAGGTGGGATGGCTACACCTTC
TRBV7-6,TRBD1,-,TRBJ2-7,CASSLAAGTGENEQYF,TGTGCCAGCAGCTTAGCTGCCGGGACAGGGGAGAACGAGCAGTACTTC
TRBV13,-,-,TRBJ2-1,CASSPRRGAGIYNEQFF,TGTGCCAGCAGCCCGAGACGGGGGGCGGGCATCTACAATGAGCAGTTCTTC
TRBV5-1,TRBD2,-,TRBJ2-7,CASSLVGRGGLSYEQYF,TGCGCCAGCAGCTTGGTTGGGCGGGGGGGCCTCTCCTACGAGCAGTACTTC
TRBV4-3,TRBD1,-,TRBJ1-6,CASSQDTNRDRVFSPLHF,TGCGCCAGCAGCCAAGATACAAACCGGGACAGGGTATTTTCACCCCTCCACTTT
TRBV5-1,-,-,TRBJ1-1,CASGPLNEGVTMNTEAFF,TGCGCCAGCGGACCCTTGAACGAGGGGGTTACCATGAACACTGAAGCTTTCTTT
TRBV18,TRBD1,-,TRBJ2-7,CASSPTGEGYEQYF,TGTGCCAGCTCGCCGACAGGGGAAGGCTACGAGCAGTACTTC
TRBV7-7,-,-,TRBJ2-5,CASSLDLGGEETQYF,TGTGCTAGCAGCTTAGATCTAGGCGGGGAGGAGACCCAGTACTTC
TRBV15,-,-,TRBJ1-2,CATSRERTGSLNYGYTF,TGTGCCACCAGCAGAGAGCGCACAGGCTCACTTAACTATGGCTACACCTTC
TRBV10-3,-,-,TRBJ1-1,CAISGSPLGKAFF,TGTGCCATCAGTGGATCGCCTCTCGGGAAGGCTTTCTTT
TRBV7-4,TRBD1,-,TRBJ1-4,CASRQKGTGGATNEKLFF,TGTGCCAGCAGACAAAAGGGCACAGGGGGTGCAACTAATGAAAAACTGTTTTTT
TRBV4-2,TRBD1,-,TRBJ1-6,CASSQDDRAPENSPLHF,TGTGCCAGCAGCCAAGACGACAGGGCTCCCGAGAATTCACCCCTCCACTTT
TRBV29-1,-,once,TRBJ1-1,CSVEFRGRGTEAFF,TGCAGCGTTGAATTCCGGGGGCGGGGGACTGAAGCTTTCTTT
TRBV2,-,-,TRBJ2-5,CASSRGRREETQYF,TGTGCCAGCAGTAGGGGCAGGAGGGAAGAGACCCAGTACTTC
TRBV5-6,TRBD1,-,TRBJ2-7,CASSSRRRDRPYEQYF,TGTGCCAGCAGCTCCCGCCGTCGGGACAGACCCTACGAGCAGTACTTC
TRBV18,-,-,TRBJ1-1,CASSPRSAAALPSNTEAFF,TGTGCCAGCTCACCACGGAGCGCGGCGGCGCTCCCGTCGAACACTGAAGCTTTCTTT
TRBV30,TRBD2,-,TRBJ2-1,CAWSVPPGGVAYNEQFF,TGTGCCTGGAGTGTACCTCCCGGGGGGGTAGCCTACAATGAGCAGTTCTTC
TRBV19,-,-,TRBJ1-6,CASSIVASRAYNSPLHF,TGTGCCAGTAGTATAGTGGCCTCGAGGGCCTATAATTCACCCCTCCACTTT
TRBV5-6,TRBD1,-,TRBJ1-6,CASSSGDRGNSPLHF,TGTGCCAGCAGCTCAGGGGACAGGGGGAATTCACCCCTCCACTTT
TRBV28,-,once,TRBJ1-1,CASSSRPGQMNTEAFF,TGTGCCAGCAGTTCAAGGCCGGGACAAATGAACACTGAAGCTTTCTTT
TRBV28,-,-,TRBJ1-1,CASSFRGGNTEAFF,TGTGCCAGCAGTTTTCGAGGGGGTAACACTGAAGCTTTCTTT
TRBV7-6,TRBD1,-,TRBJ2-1,CASSPGQGETYNEQFF,TGTGCCAGCAGCCCTGGACAGGGAGAGACCTACAATGAGCAGTTCTTC
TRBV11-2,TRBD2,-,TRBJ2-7,CASSLRPRTSKYEQYF,TGTGCCAGCAGCCTCAGACCCCGGACTAGCAAATACGAGCAGTACTTC
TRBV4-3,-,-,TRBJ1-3,CASSQVQLFRVEGNTIYF,TGCGCCAGCAGCCAAGTACAACTCTTCAGGGTTGAAGGAAACACCATATATTTT
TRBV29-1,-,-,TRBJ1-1,CSEGHRDLNTEAFF,TGCAGCGAAGGCCACAGGGACCTGAACACTGAAGCTTTCTTT
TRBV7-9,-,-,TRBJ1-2,CASSPGGMGYTF,TGTGCCAGCAGCCCGGGGGGGATGGGCTACACCTTC
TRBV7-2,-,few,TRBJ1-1,CASSPREGEGVTEAFF,TGTGCCAGCAGCCCCCGCGAAGGGGAAGGGGTCACTGAAGCTTTCTTT
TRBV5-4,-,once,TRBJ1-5,CASSPGSNQPQHF,TGTGCCAGCAGTCCAGGGAGCAATCAGCCCCAGCATTTT
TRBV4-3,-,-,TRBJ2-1,CASSQDKRGGREQFF,TGCGCCAGCAGCCAAGATAAACGCGGGGGCCGCGAGCAGTTCTTC
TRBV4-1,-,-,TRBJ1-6,CASSQALSDSSSPLHF,TGCGCCAGCAGCCAAGCTTTGTCTGACTCTAGCTCACCCCTCCACTTT
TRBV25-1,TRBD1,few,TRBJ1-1,CASSEYPDRENTEAFF,TGTGCCAGCAGTGAATACCCAGACAGGGAGAACACTGAAGCTTTCTTT
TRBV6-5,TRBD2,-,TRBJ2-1,CASSLLAASYNEQFF,TGTGCCAGCAGTCTACTAGCGGCCTCCTACAATGAGCAGTTCTTC
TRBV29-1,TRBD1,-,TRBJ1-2,CSADWGTGVLTNYGYTF,TGCAGCGCAGATTGGGGGACAGGGGTTTTAACTAACTATGGCTACACCTTC
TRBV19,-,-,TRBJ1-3,CAITGSYSGNTIYF,TGTGCCATCACGGGGTCCTACTCTGGAAACACCATATATTTT
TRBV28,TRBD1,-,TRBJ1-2,CASSLRGDRISFNGYTF,TGTGCCAGCAGTTTAAGGGGGGACAGGATTTCCTTCAATGGCTACACCTTC
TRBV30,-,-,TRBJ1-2,CAWSVLFQRVTLYGYTF,TGTGCCTGGAGTGTACTTTTCCAGAGGGTTACCCTCTATGGCTACACCTTC
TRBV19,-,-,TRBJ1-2,CASSLKDGQYGYTF,TGTGCCAGTAGTTTAAAGGACGGACAATATGGCTACACCTTC
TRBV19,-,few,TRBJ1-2,CASSQTASPYGYTF,TGTGCCAGTAGTCAAACAGCTTCCCCCTATGGCTACACCTTC
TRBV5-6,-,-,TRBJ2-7,CASSLRYEQYF,TGTGCCAGCAGCTTGCGCTACGAGCAGTACTTC
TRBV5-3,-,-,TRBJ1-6,CARSLPTGNYNSPLHF,TGTGCCAGAAGCTTACCGACAGGAAACTATAATTCACCCCTCCACTTT
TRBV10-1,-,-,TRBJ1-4,CASSVAGGGPATNEKLFF,TGCGCCAGCAGTGTCGCGGGGGGGGGCCCAGCAACTAATGAAAAACTGTTTTTT
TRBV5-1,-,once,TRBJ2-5,CASSTAVRRWGPVIGGTQYF,TGCGCCAGCAGCACCGCAGTCCGCAGGTGGGGTCCGGTTATCGGAGGGACCCAGTACTTC
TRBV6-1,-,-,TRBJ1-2,CASSEAGLGSPTNYGYTF,TGTGCCAGCAGTGAAGCGGGCTTAGGCAGCCCAACTAACTATGGCTACACCTTC
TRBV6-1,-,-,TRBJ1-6,CASSVVTGSPLHF,TGTGCCAGCAGTGTTGTAACGGGTTCACCCCTCCACTTT
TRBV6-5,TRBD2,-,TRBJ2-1,CASSTHRGGGEQFF,TGTGCCAGCAGCACTCATCGGGGGGGCGGTGAGCAGTTCTTC